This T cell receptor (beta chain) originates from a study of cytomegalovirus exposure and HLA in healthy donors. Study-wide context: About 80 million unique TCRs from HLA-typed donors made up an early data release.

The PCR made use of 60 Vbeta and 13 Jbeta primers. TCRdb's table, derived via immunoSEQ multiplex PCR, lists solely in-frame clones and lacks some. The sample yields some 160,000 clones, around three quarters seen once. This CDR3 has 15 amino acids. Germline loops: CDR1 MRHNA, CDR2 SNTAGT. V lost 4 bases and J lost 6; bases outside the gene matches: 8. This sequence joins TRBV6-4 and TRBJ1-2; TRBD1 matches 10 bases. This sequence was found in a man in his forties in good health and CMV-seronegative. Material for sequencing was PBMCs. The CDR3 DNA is TGTGCCAGCAGTGGGTCGGGGACAGGGGAGAATGGCTACACCTTC. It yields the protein CASSGSGTGENGYTF.